One sample yielded the 12 T cell receptor beta chains listed below, sequenced in a study of cytomegalovirus exposure and HLA in healthy donors. A multiplex PCR was run with 60 Vbeta primers and 13 Jbeta primers. Sequenced by immunoSEQ multiplex PCR; TCRdb stores in-frame clones only, minus some. This sample has 85,000 to 100,000 clones; around 60% occur once, and the top ten carry approximately 3%. Sequencing used PBMCs. Source of these receptors: a man aged 60 to 75 in good health and CMV-seronegative.

CDR3 sequence: CASKTTGGSYGYTF. CDR3 DNA: TGTGCCAGCAAGACCACAGGGGGCTCCTATGGCTACACCTTC. The V and J genes are TRBV6-6 and TRBJ1-2; 9 bases are a match to TRBD1. The CDR3 spans 14 residues. The germline V gene has CDR1 MNHNY and CDR2 SVGAGI (reference sequence). The V and J ends lost 7 bases and 4 bases, in that order; junction bases with no gene match: 7.

This clone turned up a few times. V is TRBV2 and J is TRBJ1-1; a weak D match, TRBD1 (5 bases). The CDR3 spans 14 residues. The germline V gene encodes CDR1 SNHLY and CDR2 FYNNEI. Trimming cost V 4 bases and J 2 bases, with 11 bases left between them. The CDR3 sequence: CASSVVTVNTEAFF. The DNA for the CDR3 is TGTGCCAGCAGTGTAGTGACAGTTAACACTGAAGCTTTCTTT.

V usage is TRBV19 and J usage is TRBJ1-1; 9 nucleotides match TRBD1. The germline CDR1 and CDR2 sequences are LNHDA and SQIVND (reference sequence). The CDR3 runs 15 residues. Trimming cost V 4 bases and J 0 bases; bases outside gene matches: 3. The CDR3 is CASSRGQGVNTEAFF. The CDR3 nucleotides read TGTGCCAGTAGTAGGGGACAGGGTGTGAACACTGAAGCTTTCTTT.

The chain carries TRBV25-1 and TRBJ1-4; 10 nucleotides align to TRBD1. CDR3 size: 15 residues. J was trimmed by 6 bases and V by 4 bases; bases with no gene match: 5. The germline CDR1 and CDR2 sequences are MGHDK and SYGVNS. CDR3 bases: TGTGCCAGCAGTGGAGCCGGGACAGGGGATGAAAAACTGTTTTTT. The encoded protein is CASSGAGTGDEKLFF.

The J gene is TRBJ2-3, the V gene TRBV2; 10 nucleotides line up with TRBD2. This CDR3 comprises 20 residues. In germline, CDR1 is SNHLY, CDR2 FYNNEI. V shed 6 bases, J shed 4 bases, and the junction held 22 bases outside the gene matches. The CDR3 nucleotides read TGTGCCAGCAGGCCCTGGGAACTCGGACCGGGACTAGCGAGGGCAGATACGCAGTATTTT. Its translation is CASRPWELGPGLARADTQYF.

This clone was counted once. This rearrangement joins TRBV29-1 to TRBJ2-1, with D maybe TRBD2 (6 bases). This CDR3 has 11 amino acids. The V gene lost 7 bases and the J gene lost 15 bases, with 19 bases spanning the gap. Germline V gene data show CDR1 as SQVTM and CDR2 as ANQGSEA. DNA of the CDR3: TGCAGCGGGGGGGAAACGACTTATAGGTTCTTC. It translates to CSGGETTYRFF.

The chain is built from TRBV5-6 and TRBJ2-1; 14 bases line up with TRBD2. CDR1 and CDR2 from the germline V gene are SGHDT and YYEEEE. CDR3 length: 18 amino acids. V was pared by 3 bases and J by 0 bases, with 5 bases of the junction left unmatched. The CDR3 DNA reads as TGTGCCAGCAGCTGGGAGACTAGCGGGAGGGTCTCCTACAATGAGCAGTTCTTC. This sequence encodes CASSWETSGRVSYNEQFF.

The gene calls are TRBV27 and TRBJ2-7, with TRBD2 matching over 8 bases. J was trimmed by 7 bases and V by 4 bases; bases with no gene match: 9. Germline CDR1 and CDR2: MNHEY and SMNVEV (reference sequence). The CDR3 is made up of 14 amino acids. The CDR3 loop reads CASSSDWGGGEQYF. In DNA, the CDR3 is TGTGCCAGCAGTTCGGACTGGGGCGGGGGGGAGCAGTACTTC.

The V gene is TRBV5-1, the J gene TRBJ2-3; the match to TRBD2 covers 8 bases. The CDR3 loop spans 16 amino acids. The germline V gene has CDR1 SGHRS and CDR2 YFSETQ. After removal of 3 bases from V and 2 bases from J, the junction contained 8 bases not matched to a gene. As DNA, the CDR3 is TGCGCCAGCAGCTCATCCACTAGCGGCTACACAGATACGCAGTATTTT. Translated, it gives CASSSSTSGYTDTQYF.

CDR3 protein: CASSLGTEETQYF. DNA for the CDR3: TGCGCCAGCAGCTTGGGGACAGAGGAGACCCAGTACTTC. This rearrangement joins TRBV5-1 to TRBJ2-5; weak D call: TRBD1 (6 bases). CDR1 SGHRS and CDR2 YFSETQ come from the germline V gene. V was clipped by 0 bases and J by 5 bases, with 8 bases between them. The CDR3 consists of 13 residues.

About this clone: Other DNA sequences in the sample encode the same CDR3. V usage is TRBV19 and J usage is TRBJ1-1; D ambiguous. Trimming left V 5 bases short and J 1 base short, with 5 bases between. The CDR3 loop spans 12 amino acids. Per the germline V gene, CDR1 is LNHDA and CDR2 is SQIVND (reference sequence). The CDR3 nucleotides read TGTGCCAGTAGTCAGGCGAACACTGAAGCTTTCTTT. Encoded protein: CASSQANTEAFF.

This chain connects TRBV5-1 to TRBJ2-7; D not resolved. Germline V gene data show CDR1 as SGHRS and CDR2 as YFSETQ. This CDR3 region has 12 residues. V was clipped by 0 bases and J by 3 bases, with 4 bases between them. The CDR3, as DNA: TGCGCCAGCAGCTTGGGACTCTACGAGCAGTACTTC. Its protein is CASSLGLYEQYF.